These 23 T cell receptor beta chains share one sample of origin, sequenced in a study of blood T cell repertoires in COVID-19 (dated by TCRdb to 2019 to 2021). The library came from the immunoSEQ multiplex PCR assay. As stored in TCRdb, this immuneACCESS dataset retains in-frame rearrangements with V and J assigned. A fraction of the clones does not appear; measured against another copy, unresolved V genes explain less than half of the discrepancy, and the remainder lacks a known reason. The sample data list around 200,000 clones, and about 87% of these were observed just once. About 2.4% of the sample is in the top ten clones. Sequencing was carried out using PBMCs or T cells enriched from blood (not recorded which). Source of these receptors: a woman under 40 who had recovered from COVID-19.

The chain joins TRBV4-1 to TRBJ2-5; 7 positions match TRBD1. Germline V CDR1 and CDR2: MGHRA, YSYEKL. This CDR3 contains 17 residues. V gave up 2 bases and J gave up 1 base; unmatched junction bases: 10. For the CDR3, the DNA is TGCGCCAGCAGCCAACAAATATTAGGGGACAGCCAAGAGACCCAGTACTTC. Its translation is CASSQQILGDSQETQYF.

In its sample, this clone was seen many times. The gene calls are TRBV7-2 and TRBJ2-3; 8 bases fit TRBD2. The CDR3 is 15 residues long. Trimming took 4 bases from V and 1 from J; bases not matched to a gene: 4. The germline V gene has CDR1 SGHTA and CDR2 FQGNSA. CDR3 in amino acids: CASSSNSGGTDTQYF. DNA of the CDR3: TGTGCCAGCAGCTCAAATAGCGGGGGCACAGATACGCAGTATTTT.

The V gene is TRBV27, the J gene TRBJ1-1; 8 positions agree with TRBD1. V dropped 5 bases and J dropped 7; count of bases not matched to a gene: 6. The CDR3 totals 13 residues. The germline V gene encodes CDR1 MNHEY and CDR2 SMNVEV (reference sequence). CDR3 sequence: CASSTRDRNEAFF. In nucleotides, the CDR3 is TGTGCCAGCAGTACCCGGGACAGGAATGAAGCTTTCTTT.

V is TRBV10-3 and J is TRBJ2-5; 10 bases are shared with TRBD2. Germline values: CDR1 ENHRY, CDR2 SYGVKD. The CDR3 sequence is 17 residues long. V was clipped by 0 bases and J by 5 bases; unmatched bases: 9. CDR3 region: CAISESLAGGPEETQYF. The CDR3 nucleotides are TGTGCCATCAGTGAGTCATTAGCGGGGGGCCCTGAGGAGACCCAGTACTTC.

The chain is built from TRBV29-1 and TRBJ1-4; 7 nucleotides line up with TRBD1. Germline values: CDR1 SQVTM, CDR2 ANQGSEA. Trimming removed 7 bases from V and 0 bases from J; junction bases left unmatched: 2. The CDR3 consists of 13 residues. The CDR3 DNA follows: TGCAGCGCCCAGGGGGCAACTAATGAAAAACTGTTTTTT. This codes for CSAQGATNEKLFF.

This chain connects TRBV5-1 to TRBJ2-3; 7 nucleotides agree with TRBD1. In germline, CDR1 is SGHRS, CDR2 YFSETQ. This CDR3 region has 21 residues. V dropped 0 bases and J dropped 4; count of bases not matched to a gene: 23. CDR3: CASSLAYRDSAPRTQSDTQYF. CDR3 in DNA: TGCGCCAGCAGCTTGGCCTATAGGGACAGTGCCCCTAGGACACAATCAGATACGCAGTATTTT.

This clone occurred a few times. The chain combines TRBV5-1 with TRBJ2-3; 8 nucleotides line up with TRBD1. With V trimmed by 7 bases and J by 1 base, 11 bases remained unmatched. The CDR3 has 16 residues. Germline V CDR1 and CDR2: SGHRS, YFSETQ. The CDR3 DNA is TGCGCCAGCGAGGACCGACAGGGGCCGGGCACAGATACGCAGTATTTT. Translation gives CASEDRQGPGTDTQYF.

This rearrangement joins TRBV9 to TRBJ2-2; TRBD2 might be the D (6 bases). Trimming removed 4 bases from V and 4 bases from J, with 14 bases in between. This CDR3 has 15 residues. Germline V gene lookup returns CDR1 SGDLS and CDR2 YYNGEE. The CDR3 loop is CASSPAGGGTGELFF. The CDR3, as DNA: TGTGCCAGCAGCCCGGCCGGGGGAGGCACCGGGGAGCTGTTTTTT.

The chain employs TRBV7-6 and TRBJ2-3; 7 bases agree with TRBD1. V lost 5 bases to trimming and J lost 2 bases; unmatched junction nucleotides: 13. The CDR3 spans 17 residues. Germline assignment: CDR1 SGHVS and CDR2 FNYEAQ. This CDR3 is CASSPPAQGYHTDTQYF. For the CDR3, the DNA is TGTGCCAGCAGCCCGCCCGCACAGGGGTACCACACAGATACGCAGTATTTT.

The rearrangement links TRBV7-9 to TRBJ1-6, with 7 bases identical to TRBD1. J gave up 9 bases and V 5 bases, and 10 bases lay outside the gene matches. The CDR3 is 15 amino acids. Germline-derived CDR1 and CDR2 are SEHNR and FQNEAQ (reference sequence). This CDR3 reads CASSPYTGALSPLHF. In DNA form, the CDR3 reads TGTGCCAGCAGCCCGTACACAGGGGCCCTTTCACCCCTCCACTTT.

This CDR3 reads CASSVDSGITGELFF. The CDR3 DNA reads as TGTGCCAGCAGCGTAGATTCAGGGATAACCGGGGAGCTGTTTTTT. V usage is TRBV9 and J usage is TRBJ2-2; D possibly corresponds to TRBD1 (5 bases). The CDR3 runs to 15 residues. V was clipped by 0 bases and J by 5 bases, with 11 bases between them. CDR1 SGDLS and CDR2 YYNGEE come from the germline V gene.

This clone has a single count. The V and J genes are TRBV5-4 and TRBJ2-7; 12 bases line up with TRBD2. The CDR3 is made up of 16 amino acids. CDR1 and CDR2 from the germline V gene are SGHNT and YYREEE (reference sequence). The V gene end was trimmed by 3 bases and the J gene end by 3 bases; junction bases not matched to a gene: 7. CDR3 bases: TGTGCCAGCAGCTCCCTAGCGGGGGGGCCGGTCTACGAGCAGTACTTC. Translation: CASSSLAGGPVYEQYF.

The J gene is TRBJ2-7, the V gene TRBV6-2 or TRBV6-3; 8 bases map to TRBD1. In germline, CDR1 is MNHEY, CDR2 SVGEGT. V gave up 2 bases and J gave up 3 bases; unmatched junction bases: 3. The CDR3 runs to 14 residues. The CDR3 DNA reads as TGTGCCAGCAGTTACGGCAGGGGGCTCTACGAGCAGTACTTC. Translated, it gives CASSYGRGLYEQYF.

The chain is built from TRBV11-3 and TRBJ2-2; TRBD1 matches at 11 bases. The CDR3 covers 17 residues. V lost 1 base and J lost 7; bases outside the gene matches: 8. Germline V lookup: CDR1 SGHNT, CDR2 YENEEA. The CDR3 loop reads CASSLGGQGAKGGELFF. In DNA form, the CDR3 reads TGTGCCAGCAGCTTAGGCGGACAGGGGGCCAAGGGCGGGGAGCTGTTTTTT. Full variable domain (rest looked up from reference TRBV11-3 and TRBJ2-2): EAGVVQSPRYKIIEKKQPVAFWCNPISGHNTLYWYLQNLGQGPELLIRYENEEAVDDSQLPKDRFSAERLKGVDSTLKIQPAELGDSAVYLCASSLGGQGAKGGELFFGEGSRLTVL.

In DNA, the CDR3 is TGTGCCAGCAGCTTTGAACTAGCGGCTGCCCAAGAGACCCAGTACTTC. Translated: CASSFELAAAQETQYF. The chain recombines TRBV5-4 with TRBJ2-5; 8 bases fit TRBD2. The CDR3 is made up of 16 amino acids. Trimming at V came to 2 bases and at J to 1 base, leaving 7 bases not matched to a gene. From germline, CDR1 is SGHNT and CDR2 YYREEE (reference sequence).

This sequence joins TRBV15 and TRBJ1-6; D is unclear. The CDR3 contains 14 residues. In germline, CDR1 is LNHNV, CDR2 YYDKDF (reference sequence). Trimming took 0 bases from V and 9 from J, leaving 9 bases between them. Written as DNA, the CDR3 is TGTGCCACCAGCAGAGAGAGGGTTGGTTCACCCCTCCACTTT. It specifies CATSRERVGSPLHF.

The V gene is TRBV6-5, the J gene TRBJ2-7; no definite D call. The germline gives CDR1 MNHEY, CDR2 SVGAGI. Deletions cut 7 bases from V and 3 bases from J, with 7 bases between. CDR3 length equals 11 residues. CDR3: CASTSYYEQYF. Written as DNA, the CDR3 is TGTGCCAGCACCTCCTACTACGAGCAGTACTTC.

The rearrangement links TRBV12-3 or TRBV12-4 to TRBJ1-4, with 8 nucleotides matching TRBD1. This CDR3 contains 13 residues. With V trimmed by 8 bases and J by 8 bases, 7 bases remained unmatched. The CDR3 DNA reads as TGTGCCAGCGCCGGACAGGGAGGAGAAAAACTGTTTTTT. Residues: CASAGQGGEKLFF.

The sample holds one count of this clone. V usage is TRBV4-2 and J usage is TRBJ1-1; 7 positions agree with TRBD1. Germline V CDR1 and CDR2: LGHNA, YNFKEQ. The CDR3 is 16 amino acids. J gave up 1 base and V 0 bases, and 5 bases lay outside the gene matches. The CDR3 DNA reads TGTGCCAGCAGCCAAGATGGGAACAGGGGGAACACTGAAGCTTTCTTT. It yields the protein CASSQDGNRGNTEAFF.

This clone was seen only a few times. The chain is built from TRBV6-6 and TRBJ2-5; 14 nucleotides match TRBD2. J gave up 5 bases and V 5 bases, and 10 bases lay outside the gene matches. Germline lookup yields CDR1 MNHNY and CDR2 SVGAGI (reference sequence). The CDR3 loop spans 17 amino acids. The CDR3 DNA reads TGTGCCAGCAGTCGTGGACTAGCGGGGGGTTCGTCGGAGACCCAGTACTTC. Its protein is CASSRGLAGGSSETQYF.

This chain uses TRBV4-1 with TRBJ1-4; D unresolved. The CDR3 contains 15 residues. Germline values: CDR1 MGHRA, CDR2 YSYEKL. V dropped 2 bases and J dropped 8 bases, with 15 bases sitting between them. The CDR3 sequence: CASSQYWRVGEKLFF. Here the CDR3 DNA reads TGCGCCAGCAGCCAATACTGGAGGGTCGGGGAAAAACTGTTTTTT.

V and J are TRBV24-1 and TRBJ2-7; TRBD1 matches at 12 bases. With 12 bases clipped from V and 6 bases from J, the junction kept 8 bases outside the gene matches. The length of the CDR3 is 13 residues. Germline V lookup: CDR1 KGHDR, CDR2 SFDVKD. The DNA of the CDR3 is TGTGCCCCCCCGGGACAGGGGGCGACCGAGCAGTACTTC. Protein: CAPPGQGATEQYF.

The CDR3 DNA reads as TGTGCTAGTGGCCCCCGACAGGCTGAAGCTTTCTTT. Translating gives CASGPRQAEAFF. J is TRBJ1-1 and V is TRBV12-5, with a tentative D call TRBD1 (6 bases). The germline gives CDR1 LGHNT, CDR2 FRNRAP. The CDR3 contains 12 residues. Trimming removed 6 bases at V and 6 bases at J, with 11 bases between. Full variable domain (outside the CDR3, taken from reference TRBV12-5 and TRBJ1-1): DARVTQTPRHKVTEMGQEVTMRCQPILGHNTVFWYRQTMMQGLELLAYFRNRAPLDDSGMPKDRFSAEMPDATLATLKIQPSEPRDSAVYFCASGPRQAEAFFGQGTRLTVV.